A selection of T cell receptor beta chains follows, all from one sample in a study of T-cell memory formation after mild COVID-19. TCRdb fed the 5' RACE reads into MiXCR, producing one record per CDR3 protein. This sample yields roughly 200,000 distinct CDR3 sequences, of which about 17% are seen a single time; roughly 2.4% belongs to the top ten. The sequencing sample was made of PBMCs or a T cell subset sorted from them (not recorded which). These receptors were collected from an adult woman who had mild COVID-19 (a few samples of this study predate the infection). Cell type and time point are not known. Both conserved end residues are part of each CDR3. The order of the fields is D gene, V gene, clone size, J gene, CDR3 DNA, CDR3 protein. D genes are given only for firm matches. Clone sizes are given selectively: once, few, many, or a class where the clone is expanded.

TRBD1,TRBV5-4,many,TRBJ2-1,TGTGCCAGCAGCCGGGACAGCACCTACAATGAGCAGTTCTTC,CASSRDSTYNEQFF
TRBD1,TRBV7-8,.,TRBJ1-1,TGTGCCAGCAGCTTAGGTTTGGACAGGGTCGATGGTGAAGCTTTCTTT,CASSLGLDRVDGEAFF
.,TRBV5-6,.,TRBJ2-3,TGTGCCAGCAGCCCAAAGCGTTCCGGCACAGATACGCAGTATTTT,CASSPKRSGTDTQYF
.,TRBV12-3/TRBV12-4,.,TRBJ2-1,TGTGCCAGCAGTTTGGAAGGCGGGGATGAGCAGTTCTTC,CASSLEGGDEQFF
.,TRBV4-3,few,TRBJ1-2,TGCGCCAGCAGCCAAGAGCGCAGGGCTAACTATGGCTACACCTTC,CASSQERRANYGYTF
.,TRBV11-2,few,TRBJ2-2,TGTGCCAGCAGCTTAGTGGTGCGGCTGCACACCGGGGAGCTGTTTTTT,CASSLVVRLHTGELFF
.,TRBV7-3,few,TRBJ1-5,TGTGCCAGCAGCTTAACGGAGGGTCAGCCCCAGCATTTT,CASSLTEGQPQHF
.,TRBV4-2,few,TRBJ2-1,TGTGCCAGCAGCCAAGAGGGTGGTAAGAGGGATGAGCAGTTCTTC,CASSQEGGKRDEQFF
.,TRBV20-1,.,TRBJ1-5,TGCAGTGCTAGAACAGGGATTGGCAATCAGCCCCAGCATTTT,CSARTGIGNQPQHF
.,TRBV5-6,many,TRBJ1-1,TGTGCCAGCAGCTTGGACCGGGGGGCCGAAGCTTTCTTT,CASSLDRGAEAFF
TRBD1,TRBV5-1,few,TRBJ1-2,TGCGCCAGCAGCTTGGCCGGGACAGGGGAGTTCGGTTACCGGAACTATGGCTACACCTTC,CASSLAGTGEFGYRNYGYTF
.,TRBV7-3,many,TRBJ2-5,TGTGCCAGCAGCTCCAGGGTCGAAGGGACCCAGTACTTC,CASSSRVEGTQYF
.,TRBV2,few,TRBJ1-2,TGTGCCAGCAGTAAGAGGGAGGGTGGCTATGGCTACACCTTC,CASSKREGGYGYTF
.,TRBV7-2,.,TRBJ2-7,TGTGCCAGCAGCACAAGTGGGCCTAGGGAGCAGTACTTC,CASSTSGPREQYF
.,TRBV20-1,.,TRBJ2-5,TGCAGTGCTGACCGGGACGGACAAGAGACCCAGTACTTC,CSADRDGQETQYF
TRBD2,TRBV14,.,TRBJ2-1,TGTGCCAGCAGCCAAGTTCTAGGGACTAGCGTCCCCAATGAGCAGTTCTTC,CASSQVLGTSVPNEQFF
TRBD2,TRBV28,few,TRBJ2-1,TGTGCCAGCAGTCGTCGACTAGCGGCTTATTCCGGCGAGCAGTTCTTC,CASSRRLAAYSGEQFF
TRBD2,TRBV4-3,.,TRBJ2-3,TGCGCCAGCAGCCAAGTTAGCGGGAGTGGCACAGATACGCAGTATTTT,CASSQVSGSGTDTQYF
.,TRBV7-2,few,TRBJ1-3,TGTGCCAGCAGCCTCCGTAGGGCGTCTGGAAACACCATATATTTT,CASSLRRASGNTIYF
.,TRBV20-1,.,TRBJ1-2,TGCAGTGCTAGGGACCGTAGTGGTAGGCTACGGGGTGGCTACACCTTC,CSARDRSGRLRGGYTF
TRBD2,TRBV7-9,few,TRBJ2-2,TGTGCCAGCAGCTTAGGCGGGAGCGGGACCGGGGAGCTGTTTTTT,CASSLGGSGTGELFF
TRBD2,TRBV7-2,few,TRBJ2-4,TGTGCCAGCGGAGTCTCGGGGGGTTACATTCAGTACTTC,CASGVSGGYIQYF
TRBD1,TRBV10-2,.,TRBJ1-1,TGCGCCAGCAGTGAGTCGAGAAGGACAGGGCTTGTAACTGAAGCTTTCTTT,CASSESRRTGLVTEAFF
.,TRBV9,few,TRBJ2-7,TGTGCCAGCAGCGTAGGAGACAGGAACTACGAGCAGTACTTC,CASSVGDRNYEQYF
.,TRBV15,.,TRBJ1-6,TGTGCCACCAGCACCCGGGGGCAGGGTGGTTCACCCCTCCACTTT,CATSTRGQGGSPLHF
.,TRBV12-3/TRBV12-4,few,TRBJ1-1,TGTGCCAGCAGAAACAACGGGTTGCGAGGTCTTAAAGCTTTCTTT,CASRNNGLRGLKAFF
.,TRBV19,.,TRBJ1-1,TGTGCCAGTAGTATGAGCCGGGACATCGTAGGAGCTTTCTTT,CASSMSRDIVGAFF
TRBD2,TRBV4-2,few,TRBJ2-3,TGTGCCAGCAGGCCTACTAGCGGGAGGTCAGATACGCAGTATTTT,CASRPTSGRSDTQYF
.,TRBV9,few,TRBJ1-1,TGTGCCAGCAGCGTAGCAGGGGCAGGCCGGAACACTGAAGCTTTCTTT,CASSVAGAGRNTEAFF
TRBD1,TRBV18,few,TRBJ2-7,TGTGCCAGTCAATCCGGGACAGGGCCCTACGAGCAGTACTTC,CASQSGTGPYEQYF
TRBD2,TRBV29-1,many,TRBJ2-7,TGCAGCGTTGAAGGGGAGGGGTTAGGCTACGAGCAGTACTTC,CSVEGEGLGYEQYF
.,TRBV3-1,.,TRBJ1-3,TGTGCCAGCAGCCATCGCCAGTCAACCATATATTTT,CASSHRQSTIYF
.,TRBV20-1,.,TRBJ2-3,TGCAGTGCTAGGATCCCCGGGATCACAGATACGCAGTATTTT,CSARIPGITDTQYF
TRBD2,TRBV7-8,.,TRBJ2-1,TGTGCCAGCAGCGCGGGACTAGCGGGAGGGGTTGAGCAGTTCTTC,CASSAGLAGGVEQFF
.,TRBV25-1,.,TRBJ1-1,TGTGCCAGCAGTATACAGGGAGGCGGAACTGAAGCTTTCTTT,CASSIQGGGTEAFF
TRBD2,TRBV12-5,.,TRBJ2-1,TGTGCTAGTGGCCTATCTGCGGGGGGACAGTTCTTC,CASGLSAGGQFF
.,TRBV6-5,.,TRBJ1-5,TGTGCCAGCAGTCTACGGGGGTCAAGCAATCAGCCCCAGCATTTT,CASSLRGSSNQPQHF
TRBD2,TRBV7-2,.,TRBJ2-6,TGTGCCAGCAGCGGCGGTGTGGGGGACTATCCGATCTGGGCCAACGTCCTGACTTTC,CASSGGVGDYPIWANVLTF
TRBD1,TRBV3-1,many,TRBJ1-1,TGTGCCAGCAGCTCACTCGGGACAGGGGGCACTGAAGCTTTCTTT,CASSSLGTGGTEAFF
.,TRBV19,few,TRBJ1-4,TGTGCCACCAAAGCCGATACAACTAATGAAAAACTGTTTTTT,CATKADTTNEKLFF
TRBD2,TRBV29-1,few,TRBJ2-4,TGCAGCGTCCGAGCTGGGACTAGCGGAAACATTCAGTACTTC,CSVRAGTSGNIQYF
.,TRBV12-3/TRBV12-4,.,TRBJ1-5,TGTGCCAGCAGTTTAGTTGAGTTGCAGCCCCAGCATTTT,CASSLVELQPQHF
TRBD2,TRBV18,.,TRBJ2-7,TGTGCCAGCTCTCAGGGACTAGCGGGAGGAAACGAGCAGTACTTC,CASSQGLAGGNEQYF
TRBD1,TRBV9,many,TRBJ2-1,TGTGCCAGCAGCCCCCGGACAGGGAACAATGAGCAGTTCTTC,CASSPRTGNNEQFF
.,TRBV29-1,.,TRBJ2-1,TGCAGCGTCTTCAGAGGCGGAAGCTCCTACAATGAGCAGTTCTTC,CSVFRGGSSYNEQFF
TRBD2,TRBV30,.,TRBJ2-5,TGTGCCTGCGCCCTGGGACTAGCGGGAGCGGAGACCCAGTACTTC,CACALGLAGAETQYF
.,TRBV5-1,many,TRBJ1-2,TGCGCCAGCAGCTTGACTGGGGGCGGCTACACCTTC,CASSLTGGGYTF
.,TRBV5-6,.,TRBJ2-3,TGTGCCAGCAGCTTGGCTACACGCACAGATACGCAGTATTTT,CASSLATRTDTQYF
TRBD2,TRBV6-5,few,TRBJ2-7,TGTGCCACTGGCTCTAGCGGGAGTTACGAGCAGTACTTC,CATGSSGSYEQYF
TRBD2,TRBV7-2,.,TRBJ2-7,TGTGCCAGCAGCTTCAGCGGGACTTACTACGAGCAGTACTTC,CASSFSGTYYEQYF
.,TRBV24-1,few,TRBJ2-2,TGTGCCACCAGTGTAAGAACCGGGGAGCTGTTTTTT,CATSVRTGELFF
.,TRBV25-1,.,TRBJ2-1,TGTGCCAGCAGTAATCTCGGCAATGAGCAGTTCTTC,CASSNLGNEQFF
.,TRBV7-9,.,TRBJ2-5,TGTGCCAGCAGCTTGATGGTGAACAGGGCATGGGGCCAAGAGACCCAGTACTTC,CASSLMVNRAWGQETQYF
TRBD2,TRBV20-1,.,TRBJ2-1,TGCAGTGCTAGAATTGGACTAGCGGGGGATAATGAGCAGTTCTTC,CSARIGLAGDNEQFF
.,TRBV12-3/TRBV12-4,few,TRBJ2-7,TGTGCCAGCAGTTTCATGGGCTCCACCTACGAGCAGTACTTC,CASSFMGSTYEQYF
.,TRBV11-2,.,TRBJ2-1,TGTGCCAGCAGCACAGGACTGCCCAATGAGCAGTTCTTC,CASSTGLPNEQFF
.,TRBV2,few,TRBJ2-1,TGTGCCAGCAGTGACGGTTCGTACCCAGAGCAGTTCTTC,CASSDGSYPEQFF